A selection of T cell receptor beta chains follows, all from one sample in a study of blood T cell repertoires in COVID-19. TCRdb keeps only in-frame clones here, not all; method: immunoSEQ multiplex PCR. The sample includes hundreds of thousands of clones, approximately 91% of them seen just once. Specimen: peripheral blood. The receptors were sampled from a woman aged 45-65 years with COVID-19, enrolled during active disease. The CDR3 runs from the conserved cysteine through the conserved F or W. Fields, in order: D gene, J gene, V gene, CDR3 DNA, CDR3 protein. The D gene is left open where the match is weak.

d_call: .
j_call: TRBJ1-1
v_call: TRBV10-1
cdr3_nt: TGCGCCAGCAGTGAGTCGGTCGCGGGCCTAGAAGAAGCTTTCTTT
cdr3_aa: CASSESVAGLEEAFF

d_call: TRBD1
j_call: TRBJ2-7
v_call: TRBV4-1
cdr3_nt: TGCGCCAGCAGCCAAGATGGCATCAGGGCGACAGGGGGCGACGAGCAGTACTTC
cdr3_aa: CASSQDGIRATGGDEQYF

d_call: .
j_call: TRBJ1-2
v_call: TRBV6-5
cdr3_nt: TGTGCCGCTCATGGGGGGGTACGGGGCTATGGCTACACCTTC
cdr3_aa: CAAHGGVRGYGYTF

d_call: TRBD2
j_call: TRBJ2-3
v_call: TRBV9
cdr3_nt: TGTGCCAGCAGCAACCCGTACGCGGGGGAATCTAGCACAGATACGCAGTATTTT
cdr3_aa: CASSNPYAGESSTDTQYF

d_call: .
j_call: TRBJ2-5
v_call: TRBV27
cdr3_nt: TGTGCCAGCAGTTCTCAGGGGAGAGAGACCCGGTACTTC
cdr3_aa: CASSSQGRETRYF

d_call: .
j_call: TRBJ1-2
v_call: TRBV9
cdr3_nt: TGTGCCAGCAGCGACTCTTCTGGTAACTATGGCTACACCTTC
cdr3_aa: CASSDSSGNYGYTF

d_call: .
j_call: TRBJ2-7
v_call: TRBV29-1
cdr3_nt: TGCAGCGTAGGAGGGCTTAGGGAGCAGTACTTC
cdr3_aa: CSVGGLREQYF

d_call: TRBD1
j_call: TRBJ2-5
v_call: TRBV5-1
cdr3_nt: TGCGCCAGCAGCCCGAACGGACAGGGCAAAGGGACCCAGTACTTC
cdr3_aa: CASSPNGQGKGTQYF

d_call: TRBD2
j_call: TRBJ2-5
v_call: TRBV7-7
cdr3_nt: TGTGCCAGCAGCAACGGGAGGGATGAGTGGGAGACCCAGTACTTC
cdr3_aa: CASSNGRDEWETQYF

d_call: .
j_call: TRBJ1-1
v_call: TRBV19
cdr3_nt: TGTGCCAGTAGGGCAAGCGGGGCGTTGGAAGCTTTCTTT
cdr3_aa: CASRASGALEAFF

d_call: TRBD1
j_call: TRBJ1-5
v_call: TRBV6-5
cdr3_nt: TGTGCCAGCAACCCCACAGGGGGTAATCAGCCCCAGCATTTT
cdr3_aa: CASNPTGGNQPQHF

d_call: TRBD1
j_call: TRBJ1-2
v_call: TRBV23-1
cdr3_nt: TGCGCCAGCAGTCAGGGACAGGGGGAGGTTAACTATGGCTACACCTTC
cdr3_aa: CASSQGQGEVNYGYTF

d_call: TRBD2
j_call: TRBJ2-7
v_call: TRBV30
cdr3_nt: TGTGCCTGGAGTGCTAGCGGGGGTCTAAGGCAGTACTTC
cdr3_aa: CAWSASGGLRQYF

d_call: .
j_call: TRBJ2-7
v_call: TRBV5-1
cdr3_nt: TGCGCCAGCAGCTTAGGAGGCGACGAGCAGTACTTC
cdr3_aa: CASSLGGDEQYF

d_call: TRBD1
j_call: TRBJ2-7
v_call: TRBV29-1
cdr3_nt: TGCAGCGCCAAGGGACAGGGGGGCAACGAGCAGTACTTC
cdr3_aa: CSAKGQGGNEQYF

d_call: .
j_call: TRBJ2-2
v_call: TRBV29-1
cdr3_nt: TGCAGCGTCGCTACCCGGGGGGCGGTCTTTGGCACCGGGGAGCTGTTTTTT
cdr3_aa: CSVATRGAVFGTGELFF

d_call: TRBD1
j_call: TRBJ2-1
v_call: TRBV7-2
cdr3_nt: TGTGCCAGCAGCTTAGGGGACAGCAATGAGCAGTTCTTC
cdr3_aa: CASSLGDSNEQFF

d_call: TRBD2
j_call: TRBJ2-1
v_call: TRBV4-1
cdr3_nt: TGCGCCAGCAGCCAAGCGACTAGCGGGGGGGCCTCCTACAATGAGCAGTTCTTC
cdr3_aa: CASSQATSGGASYNEQFF

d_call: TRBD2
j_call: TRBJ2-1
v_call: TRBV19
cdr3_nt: TGTGCCAGTAGGCCCGGGACTAGCGGGGGTGGTGAGCAGTTCTTC
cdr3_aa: CASRPGTSGGGEQFF

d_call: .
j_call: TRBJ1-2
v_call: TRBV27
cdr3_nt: TGTGCCAGCAGTCCTTCAATAGCTAACTATGGCTACACCTTC
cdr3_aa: CASSPSIANYGYTF

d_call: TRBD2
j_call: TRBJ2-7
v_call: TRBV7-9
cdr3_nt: TGTGCCAGCAGCAAAAGCGGGGGCCGCCCTCGGCAGTACTTC
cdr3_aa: CASSKSGGRPRQYF

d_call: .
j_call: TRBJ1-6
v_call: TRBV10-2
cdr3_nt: TGCGCCAGCAGTGAGAGCGGATCACCCCTCCACTTT
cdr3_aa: CASSESGSPLHF